This T cell receptor (beta chain) was documented in a study of T cell repertoires in cytomegalovirus infection. Overall study: CMV infection and matching HLA type were both indicated by public TCR beta signatures.

The table lists this clonotype with a few counts. The target antigen is unknown. General observations from the study: Cumulative public TCR beta family frequency identified CMV carriers with the relevant HLA. Ex vivo responses were dominated by HLA-C-restricted CMV-specific TCR beta clonotypes.

This CDR3 spans 16 amino acids. Germline lookup yields CDR1 SGHAT and CDR2 FQNNGV. The V gene end was trimmed by 3 bases and the J gene end by 5 bases; junction bases not matched to a gene: 10. TCRdb called the reads again in MiXCR, with one record for every CDR3 protein. The data show more than 400,000 distinct CDR3 sequences, 26% seen once. The rearrangement links TRBV11-2 to TRBJ2-3, with 8 bases fitting TRBD2. Material for sequencing was PBMCs. This TCR was sampled from a human donor in good health (CMV status not recorded). Some clones in this sample may be carry-over from other donors' samples. In DNA form, the CDR3 reads TGTGCCAGCAGCTTCCCCGGAGCGGGGGCGGGAGATACGCAGTATTTT. This sequence encodes CASSFPGAGAGDTQYF. Drawing the rest from reference TRBV11-2 and TRBJ2-3, the complete variable domain is EAGVAQSPRYKIIEKRQSVAFWCNPISGHATLYWYQQILGQGPKLLIQFQNNGVVDDSQLPKDRFSAERLKGVDSTLKIQPAKLEDSAVYLCASSFPGAGAGDTQYFGPGTRLTVL.